The 14 T cell receptor beta chains below were found in one sample sequenced in a study of cytomegalovirus exposure and HLA in healthy donors. It was with 60 Vbeta and 13 Jbeta primers that the PCR ran. Some clones are missing from TCRdb's copy, which holds only in-frame ones; the method was immunoSEQ multiplex PCR. The sample shows a few hundred thousand clones, roughly 91% of them seen only once. Sequencing was carried out using PBMCs. All receptors come from a girl aged 2-9 years in good health and CMV-seronegative.

The chain carries TRBV9 and TRBJ2-6; 7 bases match TRBD1. V trimming: 2 bases; J trimming: 0 bases; junction bases outside the gene matches: 5. Per the germline V gene, CDR1 is SGDLS and CDR2 is YYNGEE. This CDR3 is 17 amino acids long. The CDR3 loop reads CASSVTGLPSGANVLTF. CDR3 DNA: TGTGCCAGCAGCGTGACAGGGCTTCCCTCTGGGGCCAACGTCCTGACTTTC.

This chain's CDR3 is CASSEVGVETLHF. CDR3 nucleotides: TGTGCCAGCAGTGAAGTAGGGGTAGAGACCCTCCACTTT. The genes are TRBV2 and TRBJ1-6, with D possibly matching TRBD1 (5 bases). V was clipped by 1 base and J by 14 bases, with 12 bases between them. Per the germline V gene, CDR1 is SNHLY and CDR2 is FYNNEI. The CDR3 totals 13 residues.

The chain has TRBV14 and TRBJ1-2; D is uncertain. Per germline, CDR1 SGHDN and CDR2 FVKESK. CDR3 length equals 14 residues. The V end was cut by 1 base, the J end by 4 bases, with 10 bases between. The CDR3 region is CASSQGATLYGYTF. The CDR3 DNA sequence: TGTGCCAGCAGCCAAGGGGCCACTCTCTATGGCTACACCTTC.

The chain has TRBV10-3 and TRBJ1-6; D possibly corresponds to TRBD1 (6 bases). The V end lost 2 bases, the J end lost 10 bases, and 12 bases lay between the germline ends. Germline-derived CDR1 and CDR2 are ENHRY and SYGVKD. The CDR3 runs 14 residues. The CDR3 sequence: CAISEQGLDSPLHF. CDR3 DNA sequence: TGTGCCATCAGTGAGCAGGGGCTGGACTCACCCCTCCACTTT.

This clone has only one observation. The chain couples TRBV10-3 to TRBJ2-7, with TRBD2 as a possible D gene (7 bases). The germline gives CDR1 ENHRY, CDR2 SYGVKD. The germline V and J ends were trimmed by 0 bases and 2 bases, with 11 bases remaining between them. The CDR3 is 15 residues long. The CDR3, as DNA: TGTGCCATCAGTGAGTCGGGGGGGGCAGCCTACGAGCAGTACTTC. As protein: CAISESGGAAYEQYF.

CDR3 bases: TGTGCCAGCAGTTACTCTACGCTAGCGGGGAACTACGAGCAGTACTTC. It is translated as CASSYSTLAGNYEQYF. J is TRBJ2-7 and V is TRBV6-5, with 9 bases that match TRBD2. Germline V gene lookup returns CDR1 MNHEY and CDR2 SVGAGI. The junction had 6 bases not matched to a gene; V was cut back by 0 bases and J by 3 bases. This CDR3 has 16 amino acids.

The rearrangement uses TRBV6-5 and TRBJ1-3; no clear D gene. The CDR3 loop spans 14 amino acids. CDR1 is MNHEY, CDR2 SVGAGI, per germline. V lost 0 bases and J 4 bases, leaving 7 bases between the germline ends. Written as DNA, the CDR3 is TGTGCCAGCAGTTACTCAGCGCTCGGAAACACCATATATTTT. Its translation: CASSYSALGNTIYF.

This chain links TRBV5-4 with TRBJ1-1; the D gene is possibly TRBD1 (6 bases). Per germline, CDR1 SGHNT and CDR2 YYREEE (reference sequence). CDR3 length: 16 amino acids. V was shortened by 4 bases and J by 3 bases, with 19 bases between the two germline ends. The CDR3 region has the DNA TGTGCCAGCAGCCGATCCAGGTGGGGGCGGGACACTGAAGCTTTCTTT. This encodes CASSRSRWGRDTEAFF. The full variable domain, completed using reference TRBV5-4 and TRBJ1-1, is ETGVTQSPTHLIKTRGQQVTLRCSSQSGHNTVSWYQQALGQGPQFIFQYYREEENGRGNFPPRFSGLQFPNYSSELNVNALELDDSALYLCASSRSRWGRDTEAFFGQGTRLTVV.

This rearrangement joins TRBV19 to TRBJ1-1; possibly TRBD1 for D (5 bases). The germline gives CDR1 LNHDA, CDR2 SQIVND (reference sequence). V was pared by 3 bases and J by 5 bases, with 13 bases between. The CDR3 has 14 amino acids. In nucleotides, the CDR3 is TGTGCCAGTAGTATTGGTAGGGGTGGGACTGAAGCTTTCTTT. This sequence encodes CASSIGRGGTEAFF.

The V call is TRBV5-1, the J call TRBJ1-2; D remains unclear. Germline V CDR1 and CDR2: SGHRS, YFSETQ. The CDR3 has 13 residues. Trimming removed 2 bases at V and 4 bases at J, with 9 bases between. The CDR3 sequence is CASSLEGFYGYTF. CDR3 sequence (DNA): TGCGCCAGCAGCTTAGAGGGCTTCTATGGCTACACCTTC.

This sequence joins TRBV11-2 and TRBJ2-7; D uncertain. V lost 5 bases, J lost 6 bases, and 8 bases lay in between. Germline V CDR1 and CDR2: SGHAT, FQNNGV. This CDR3 is 11 amino acids long. As DNA, the CDR3 is TGTGCCAGCAGCCCATCTATCGAGCAGTACTTC. Translation: CASSPSIEQYF.

The chain links TRBV10-3 to TRBJ2-3; D gene unclear. This CDR3 region has 11 residues. Germline assignment: CDR1 ENHRY and CDR2 SYGVKD. The V gene lost 3 bases and the J gene lost 8 bases, with 6 bases spanning the gap. CDR3 DNA sequence: TGTGCCATCAGTGACGGTTTTACGCAGTATTTT. It codes for CAISDGFTQYF.

This rearrangement joins TRBV7-6 to TRBJ1-1; TRBD1 aligns across 7 bases. The V and J ends lost 6 bases and 5 bases, in that order; junction bases with no gene match: 12. The CDR3 is 15 amino acids. Germline assignment: CDR1 SGHVS and CDR2 FNYEAQ. This CDR3 reads CASSSGGPSDTEAFF. The CDR3 coding sequence is TGTGCCAGCAGTTCAGGGGGTCCAAGTGATACTGAAGCTTTCTTT. Supplemented by reference TRBV7-6 and TRBJ1-1, the full variable domain reads GAGVSQSPRYKVTKRGQDVALRCDPISGHVSLYWYRQALGQGPEFLTYFNYEAQQDKSGLPNDRFSAERPEGSISTLTIQRTEQRDSAMYRCASSSGGPSDTEAFFGQGTRLTVV.

This clone has a single count. The chain combines TRBV13 with TRBJ2-7, with TRBD2 as a possible D gene (6 bases). This CDR3 is 14 amino acids long. V lost 2 bases and J lost 5, with 13 bases in between. The germline V gene has CDR1 PRHDT and CDR2 FYEKMQ (reference sequence). CDR3 coding DNA: TGTGCCAGCAGCTTACGCGGGGTGTTGAACGAGCAGTACTTC. It is translated as CASSLRGVLNEQYF.